One sample yielded the 21 T cell receptor beta chains listed below, sequenced in a study of blood T cell repertoires in COVID-19. Some clones are missing from TCRdb's copy, which holds only in-frame ones; the method was immunoSEQ multiplex PCR. Seen here are 40,000 to 50,000 clones, about 89% observed once, and the top ten hold around a fifth. The sequenced sample was peripheral blood. These receptors were collected from a man aged 45-65 years with active COVID-19.

J is TRBJ2-7 and V is TRBV24-1, with 7 bases that match TRBD1. The CDR3 is 15 residues long. CDR1 is KGHDR and CDR2 is SFDVKD in the germline V gene. Germline trimming cut 4 bases from V and 3 bases from J; bases unmatched to any gene: 8. CDR3 sequence: CATSEDSGTVYEQYF. CDR3 in DNA: TGTGCCACCAGTGAAGATTCCGGGACAGTCTACGAGCAGTACTTC.

V usage is TRBV9 and J usage is TRBJ2-3; possible D gene TRBD2, 5 bases. Germline V CDR1 and CDR2: SGDLS, YYNGEE. The CDR3 length is 15 residues. Trimming cost V 0 bases and J 0 bases, with 8 bases left between them. The CDR3 loop reads CASSVGVASTDTQYF. For the CDR3, the DNA is TGTGCCAGCAGCGTAGGGGTAGCGAGCACAGATACGCAGTATTTT.

This chain uses TRBV4-1 with TRBJ1-5, with 7 bases lining up with TRBD1. Trimming cost V 0 bases and J 6 bases; bases outside gene matches: 5. Germline assignment: CDR1 MGHRA and CDR2 YSYEKL. The CDR3 length is 15 residues. The CDR3 sequence is CASSQEGQGGQPQHF. The CDR3 DNA is TGCGCCAGCAGCCAAGAAGGGCAGGGGGGTCAGCCCCAGCATTTT.

The CDR3 loop reads CASSFRGIFEAFF. CDR3 in DNA: TGTGCCAGCAGTTTTCGGGGTATTTTTGAAGCTTTCTTT. The rearrangement links TRBV28 to TRBJ1-1; no clear D gene. The CDR3 runs 13 residues. Trimming removed 3 bases from V and 7 bases from J, with 12 bases in between. Looked up from germline, CDR1 is MDHEN and CDR2 is SYDVKM.

Only one count was recorded for this clone. The chain is built from TRBV7-3 and TRBJ2-4; TRBD2 matches 7 bases. The CDR3 totals 16 residues. The V gene's germline CDR1 is SGHTA and CDR2 FQGTGA. With 5 bases clipped from V and 2 bases from J, the junction kept 9 bases outside the gene matches. The CDR3 DNA reads TGTGCCAGCAGCCCCGGAGCGGGACTGACCAAAAACATTCAGTACTTC. It translates to CASSPGAGLTKNIQYF.

The V and J genes are TRBV27 and TRBJ2-1, with 7 positions matching TRBD2. CDR3 length: 15 residues. Germline V gives CDR1 MNHEY, CDR2 SMNVEV (reference sequence). V gave up 10 bases and J gave up 3 bases; unmatched junction bases: 12. CDR3: CATGRGERLYNEQFF. The CDR3 bases are TGTGCCACCGGTCGGGGGGAGAGACTCTACAATGAGCAGTTCTTC.

The chain combines TRBV6-2 or TRBV6-3 with TRBJ2-1; 8 bases align to TRBD2. The ends lost 4 bases at V and 3 bases at J; junction bases unmatched: 8. Per germline, CDR1 MNHEY and CDR2 SVGEGT. The CDR3 has 16 amino acids. CDR3 region: CASSFQRERGYNEQFF. Written as DNA, the CDR3 is TGTGCCAGCAGTTTCCAGCGGGAGAGGGGCTACAATGAGCAGTTCTTC.

V gene TRBV6-5 combines with J gene TRBJ2-1; D is undetermined. CDR1 MNHEY and CDR2 SVGAGI come from the germline V gene. The V gene lost 6 bases and the J gene lost 4 bases, with 7 bases spanning the gap. This CDR3 region has 12 residues. The CDR3 DNA reads as TGTGCCAGCAGACTTCCATACAATGAGCAGTTCTTC. Its translation is CASRLPYNEQFF.

This chain joins TRBV20-1 and TRBJ2-7; D remains unclear. This CDR3 comprises 11 residues. Germline-derived CDR1 and CDR2 are DFQATT and SNEGSKA (reference sequence). Trimming left V 2 bases short and J 3 bases short, with 5 bases between. The CDR3 loop reads CSARQDYEQYF. The CDR3 coding sequence is TGCAGTGCTAGACAGGACTACGAGCAGTACTTC.

The V call is TRBV7-9, the J call TRBJ1-2; D uncertain. Between the trimmed V and J ends, which lost 0 bases and 6 bases, there was a span of 11 bases. CDR3 length: 14 residues. CDR1 and CDR2 from the germline V gene are SEHNR and FQNEAQ (reference sequence). The CDR3 protein is CASSLAGPRDGYTF. The CDR3 DNA sequence: TGTGCCAGCAGCTTAGCCGGGCCGAGGGATGGCTACACCTTC.

The CDR3 DNA reads as TGCGCCAGCAGTGAGTCTGGGGCTAGCGGGAGGCTCTGGGAGCAGTACTTC. Translation: CASSESGASGRLWEQYF. V usage is TRBV10-2 and J usage is TRBJ2-7; 11 bases agree with TRBD2. CDR3 length: 17 amino acids. Germline V gene lookup returns CDR1 WSHSY and CDR2 SAAADI. The J segment lost 7 bases and the V segment lost 0 bases, leaving 11 bases of the junction unmatched.

The chain links TRBV18 to TRBJ2-3; 12 positions match TRBD2. With 3 bases clipped from V and 5 bases from J, the junction kept 6 bases outside the gene matches. Germline V CDR1 and CDR2: KGHSH, LQKENI. This CDR3 contains 16 residues. CDR3 protein: CASSPSSGRAEDTQYF. CDR3 coding DNA: TGTGCCAGCTCACCGTCTAGCGGGAGGGCCGAAGATACGCAGTATTTT. Drawing the rest from reference TRBV18 and TRBJ2-3, the complete variable domain is NAGVMQNPRHLVRRRGQEARLRCSPMKGHSHVYWYRQLPEEGLKFMVYLQKENIIDESGMPKERFSAEFPKEGPSILRIQQVVRGDSAAYFCASSPSSGRAEDTQYFGPGTRLTVL.

The CDR3 coding sequence is TGTGCCAGCAGCGAAGGAAGACAGGGACGAGGTACGCAGTATTTT. This gives the protein CASSEGRQGRGTQYF. This chain links TRBV9 with TRBJ2-3; 7 nucleotides line up with TRBD1. This CDR3 has 15 residues. The V gene end was trimmed by 3 bases and the J gene end by 8 bases; junction bases not matched to a gene: 12. Germline V gene lookup returns CDR1 SGDLS and CDR2 YYNGEE.

This sequence joins TRBV28 and TRBJ2-7; D gene unclear. V lost 6 bases, J lost 5 bases, and 8 bases lay in between. Germline V gene data show CDR1 as MDHEN and CDR2 as SYDVKM. This CDR3 region has 11 residues. The CDR3, as DNA: TGTGCCAGCAGAGCCCTCGACGAGCAGTACTTC. It codes for CASRALDEQYF.

V usage is TRBV7-9 and J usage is TRBJ1-2; weak D call: TRBD1 (6 bases). V was cut by 5 bases and J by 4 bases, with 14 bases left in between. The CDR3 is made up of 14 amino acids. Germline V CDR1 and CDR2: SEHNR, FQNEAQ (reference sequence). The DNA for the CDR3 is TGTGCCAGCAGCGTGGGAGGGGGGCTCTATGGCTACACCTTC. This translates into CASSVGGGLYGYTF. Supplemented by reference TRBV7-9 and TRBJ1-2, the full variable domain reads DTGVSQNPRHKITKRGQNVTFRCDPISEHNRLYWYRQTLGQGPEFLTYFQNEAQLEKSRLLSDRFSAERPKGSFSTLEIQRTEQGDSAMYLCASSVGGGLYGYTFGSGTRLTVV.

V is TRBV25-1 and J is TRBJ2-7; TRBD2 matches at 8 bases. With V trimmed by 4 bases and J by 7 bases, 6 bases remained unmatched. This CDR3 contains 13 residues. CDR1 and CDR2 (germline): MGHDK, SYGVNS. CDR3 bases: TGTGCCAGCAGTGGGACGGGGGGGCTGGAGCAGTACTTC. Its translation is CASSGTGGLEQYF.

The chain employs TRBV7-6 and TRBJ2-3; 8 bases align to TRBD2. Unmatched junction bases numbered 5, after V lost 5 bases and J lost 1 base. The length of the CDR3 is 15 residues. CDR1 is SGHVS and CDR2 is FNYEAQ in the germline V gene. The CDR3 spells CASSPWTSRTDTQYF. The CDR3 DNA sequence: TGTGCCAGCAGCCCCTGGACTAGCCGCACAGATACGCAGTATTTT.

The chain uses TRBV27 and TRBJ2-7; the D gene is possibly TRBD1 (6 bases). The CDR3 extends over 16 amino acids. CDR1 and CDR2 (germline): MNHEY, SMNVEV (reference sequence). Between the trimmed V and J ends, which lost 0 bases and 0 bases, there was a span of 12 bases. CDR3 region: CASSLSGGYSSYEQYF. The CDR3 DNA sequence: TGTGCCAGCAGTTTATCTGGGGGCTACAGCTCCTACGAGCAGTACTTC.

The gene calls are TRBV5-1 and TRBJ2-7, with D tentatively TRBD2 (6 bases). With 0 bases removed from V and 5 bases from J, the gap between germline ends came to 15 bases. Germline CDR1 reads SGHRS; CDR2 reads YFSETQ. The CDR3 covers 15 residues. The CDR3 loop is CASSLGIREADEQYF. The CDR3 coding sequence is TGCGCCAGCAGCTTGGGCATCAGGGAGGCGGACGAGCAGTACTTC.

The chain combines TRBV12-5 with TRBJ2-5; 8 bases line up with TRBD1. J lost 1 base, V lost 0 bases, and 1 base had no gene match. The CDR3 is 15 residues long. From germline, CDR1 is LGHNT and CDR2 FRNRAP. The CDR3 DNA sequence: TGTGCTAGTGGTTTGGTACAGGGGGGCCAAGAGACCCAGTACTTC. It is translated as CASGLVQGGQETQYF.

The chain uses TRBV5-6 and TRBJ1-1, with TRBD1 matching 7 bases. V lost 4 bases to trimming and J lost 4 bases; unmatched junction nucleotides: 16. Germline CDR1 is SGHDT and CDR2 is YYEEEE. This CDR3 is 17 amino acids long. In DNA form, the CDR3 reads TGTGCCAGCAGCCCTAGGACAGGTCTTCCCGTGGGCACTGAAGCTTTCTTT. It specifies CASSPRTGLPVGTEAFF.